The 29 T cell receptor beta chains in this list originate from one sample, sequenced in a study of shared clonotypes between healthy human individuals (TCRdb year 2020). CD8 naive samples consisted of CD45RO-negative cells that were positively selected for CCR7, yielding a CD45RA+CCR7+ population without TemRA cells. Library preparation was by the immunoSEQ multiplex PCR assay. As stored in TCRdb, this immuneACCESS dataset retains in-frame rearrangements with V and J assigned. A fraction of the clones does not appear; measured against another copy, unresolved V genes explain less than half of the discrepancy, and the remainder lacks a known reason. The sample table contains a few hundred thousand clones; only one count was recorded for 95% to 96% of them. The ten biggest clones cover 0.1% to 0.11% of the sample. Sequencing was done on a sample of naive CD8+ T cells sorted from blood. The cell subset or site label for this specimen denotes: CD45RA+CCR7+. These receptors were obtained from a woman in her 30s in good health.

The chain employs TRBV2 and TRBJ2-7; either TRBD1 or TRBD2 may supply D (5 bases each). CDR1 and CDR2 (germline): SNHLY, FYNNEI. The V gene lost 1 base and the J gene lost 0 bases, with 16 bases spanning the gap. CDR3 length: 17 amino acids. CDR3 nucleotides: TGTGCCAGCAGTGAAGTGGCCCCGGGACGGAGCTCCTACGAGCAGTACTTC. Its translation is CASSEVAPGRSSYEQYF.

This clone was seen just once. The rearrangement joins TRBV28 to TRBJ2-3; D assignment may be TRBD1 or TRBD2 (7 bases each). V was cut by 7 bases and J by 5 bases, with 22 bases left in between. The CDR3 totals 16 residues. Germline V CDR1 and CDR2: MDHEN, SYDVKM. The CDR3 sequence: CASTSWEGASQDTQYF. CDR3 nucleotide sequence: TGTGCCAGCACGTCCTGGGAGGGGGCCTCCCAAGATACGCAGTATTTT.

The CDR3 nucleotides read TGTGCCAGCAGCCCGGGCCTCGGGAGGCTTAACAATCAGCCCCAGCATTTT. Translating gives CASSPGLGRLNNQPQHF. This sequence joins TRBV7-8 and TRBJ1-5; unclear D gene. The V and J ends lost 5 bases and 3 bases respectively, with 20 bases between them. CDR3 length equals 17 residues. Germline CDR1 and CDR2: SGHVS and FQNEAQ.

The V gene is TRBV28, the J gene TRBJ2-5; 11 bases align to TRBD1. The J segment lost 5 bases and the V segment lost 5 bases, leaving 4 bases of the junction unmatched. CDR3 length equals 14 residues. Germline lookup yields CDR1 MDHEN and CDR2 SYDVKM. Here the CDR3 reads CASSGTGGSETQYF. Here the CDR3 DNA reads TGTGCCAGCAGTGGGACAGGGGGTTCGGAGACCCAGTACTTC. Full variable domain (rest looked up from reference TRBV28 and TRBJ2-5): DVKVTQSSRYLVKRTGEKVFLECVQDMDHENMFWYRQDPGLGLRLIYFSYDVKMKEKGDIPEGYSVSREKKERFSLILESASTNQTSMYLCASSGTGGSETQYFGPGTRLLVL.

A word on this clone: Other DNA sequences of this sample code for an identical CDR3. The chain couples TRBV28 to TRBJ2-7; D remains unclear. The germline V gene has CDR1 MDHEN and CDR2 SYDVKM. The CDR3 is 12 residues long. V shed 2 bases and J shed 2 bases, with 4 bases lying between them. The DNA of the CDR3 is TGTGCCAGCAGTTTACCGGCCTACGAGCAGTACTTC. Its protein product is CASSLPAYEQYF.

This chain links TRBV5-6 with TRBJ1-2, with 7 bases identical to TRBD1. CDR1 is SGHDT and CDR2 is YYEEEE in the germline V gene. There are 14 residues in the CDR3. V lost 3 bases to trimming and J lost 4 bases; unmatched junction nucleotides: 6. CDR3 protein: CASSYTGAAYGYTF. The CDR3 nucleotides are TGTGCCAGCAGCTACACAGGGGCAGCCTATGGCTACACCTTC.

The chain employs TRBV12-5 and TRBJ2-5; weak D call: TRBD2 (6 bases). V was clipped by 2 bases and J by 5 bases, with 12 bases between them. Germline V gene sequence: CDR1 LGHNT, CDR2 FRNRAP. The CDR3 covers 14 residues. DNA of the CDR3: TGTGCTAGTGGTTTGTGGGGGGAATTGGAGACCCAGTACTTC. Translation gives CASGLWGELETQYF.

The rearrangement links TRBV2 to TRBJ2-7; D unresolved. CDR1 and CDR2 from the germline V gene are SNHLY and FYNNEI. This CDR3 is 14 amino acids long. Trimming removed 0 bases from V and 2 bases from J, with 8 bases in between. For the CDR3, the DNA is TGTGCCAGCAGTGAAGCGCTCGGACCCTACGAGCAGTACTTC. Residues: CASSEALGPYEQYF.

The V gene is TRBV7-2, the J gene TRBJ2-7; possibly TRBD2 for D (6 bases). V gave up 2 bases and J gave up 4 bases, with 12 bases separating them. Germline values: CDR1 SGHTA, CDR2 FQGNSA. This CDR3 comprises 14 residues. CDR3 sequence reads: CASSLLQRVYEQYF. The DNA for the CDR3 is TGTGCCAGCAGCTTATTGCAGCGGGTTTACGAGCAGTACTTC.

In DNA, the CDR3 is TGTGCCAGTAGTATAGACGGCGGCCTGAGACCCGGCACTGAAGCTTTCTTT. This translates into CASSIDGGLRPGTEAFF. The rearrangement links TRBV19 to TRBJ1-1; D gene unclear. Germline V gene data show CDR1 as LNHDA and CDR2 as SQIVND (reference sequence). The CDR3 has 17 amino acids. Trimming cost V 0 bases and J 4 bases, with 18 bases left between them.

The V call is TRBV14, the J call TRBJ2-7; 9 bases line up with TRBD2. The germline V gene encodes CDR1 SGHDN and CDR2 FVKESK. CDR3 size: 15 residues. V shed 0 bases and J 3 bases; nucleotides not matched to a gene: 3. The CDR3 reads CASSQDAGGIYEQYF. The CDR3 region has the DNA TGTGCCAGCAGCCAAGATGCGGGAGGGATCTACGAGCAGTACTTC.

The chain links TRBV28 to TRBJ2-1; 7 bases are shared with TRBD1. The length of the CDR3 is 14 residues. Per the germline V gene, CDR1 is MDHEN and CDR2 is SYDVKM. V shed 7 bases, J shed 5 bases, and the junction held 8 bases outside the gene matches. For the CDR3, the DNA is TGTGCCAGCATTCCCGGGGACAGCAACAATGAGCAGTTCTTC. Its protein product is CASIPGDSNNEQFF.

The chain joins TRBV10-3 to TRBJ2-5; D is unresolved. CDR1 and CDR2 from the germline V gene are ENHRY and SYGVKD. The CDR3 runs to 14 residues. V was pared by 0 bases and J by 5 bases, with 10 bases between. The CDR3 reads CAISESVQVETQYF. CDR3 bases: TGTGCCATCAGTGAGTCGGTCCAGGTGGAGACCCAGTACTTC.

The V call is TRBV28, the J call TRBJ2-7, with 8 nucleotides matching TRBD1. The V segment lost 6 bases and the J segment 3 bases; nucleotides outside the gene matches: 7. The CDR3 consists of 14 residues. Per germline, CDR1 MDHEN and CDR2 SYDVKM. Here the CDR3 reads CASSPTGDLYEQYF. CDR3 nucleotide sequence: TGTGCCAGCAGCCCGACAGGGGATCTCTACGAGCAGTACTTC.

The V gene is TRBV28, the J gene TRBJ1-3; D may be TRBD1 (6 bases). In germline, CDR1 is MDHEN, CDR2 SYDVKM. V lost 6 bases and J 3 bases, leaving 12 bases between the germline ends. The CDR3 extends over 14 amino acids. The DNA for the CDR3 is TGTGCCAGCAGCGAACAGGGTTTTGGAAACACCATATATTTT. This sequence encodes CASSEQGFGNTIYF.

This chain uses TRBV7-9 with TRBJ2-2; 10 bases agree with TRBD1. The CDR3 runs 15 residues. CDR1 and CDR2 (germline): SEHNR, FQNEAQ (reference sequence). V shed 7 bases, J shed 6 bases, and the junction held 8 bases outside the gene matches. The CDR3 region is CASTYDGQGAGELFF. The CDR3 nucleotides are TGTGCCAGCACCTACGATGGACAGGGGGCCGGGGAGCTGTTTTTT.

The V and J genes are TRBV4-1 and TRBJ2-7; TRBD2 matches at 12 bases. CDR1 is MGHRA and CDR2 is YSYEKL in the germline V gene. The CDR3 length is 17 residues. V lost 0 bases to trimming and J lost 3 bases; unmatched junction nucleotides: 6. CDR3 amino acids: CASSQDLTSGSFYEQYF. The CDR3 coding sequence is TGCGCCAGCAGCCAAGATCTGACTAGCGGGAGTTTCTACGAGCAGTACTTC.

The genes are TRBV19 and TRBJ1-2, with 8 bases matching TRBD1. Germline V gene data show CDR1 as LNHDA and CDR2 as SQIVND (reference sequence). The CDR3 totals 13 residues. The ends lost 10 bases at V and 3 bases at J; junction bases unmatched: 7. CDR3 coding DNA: TGTGCCACCACGACAGGGGCAGACTATGGCTACACCTTC. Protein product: CATTTGADYGYTF.

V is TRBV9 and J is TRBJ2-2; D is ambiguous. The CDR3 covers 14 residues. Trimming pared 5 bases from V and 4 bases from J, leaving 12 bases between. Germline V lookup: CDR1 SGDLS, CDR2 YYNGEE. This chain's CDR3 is CASSFSYATGELFF. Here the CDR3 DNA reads TGTGCCAGCAGTTTCTCCTATGCCACCGGGGAGCTGTTTTTT.

In DNA, the CDR3 is TGTGCCAGCAGTCGGGCACAAGGACCAACCTACGAGCAGTACTTC. Protein product: CASSRAQGPTYEQYF. The J gene is TRBJ2-7, the V gene TRBV27, with unresolved D. Germline CDR1 and CDR2: MNHEY and SMNVEV (reference sequence). This CDR3 comprises 15 residues. Between the trimmed V and J ends, which lost 5 bases and 2 bases, there was a span of 16 bases.

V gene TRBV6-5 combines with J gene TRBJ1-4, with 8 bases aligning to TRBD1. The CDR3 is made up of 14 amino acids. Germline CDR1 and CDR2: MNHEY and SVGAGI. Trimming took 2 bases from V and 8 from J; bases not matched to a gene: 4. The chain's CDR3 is CASSYDRGGEKLFF. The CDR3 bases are TGTGCCAGCAGTTACGACAGGGGAGGAGAAAAACTGTTTTTT.

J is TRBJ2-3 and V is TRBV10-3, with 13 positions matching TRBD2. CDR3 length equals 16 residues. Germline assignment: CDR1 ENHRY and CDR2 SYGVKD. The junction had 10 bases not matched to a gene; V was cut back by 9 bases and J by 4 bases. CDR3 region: CAIRGLAGDRPDTQYF. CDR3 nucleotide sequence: TGTGCCATACGAGGACTAGCGGGAGACCGCCCAGATACGCAGTATTTT.

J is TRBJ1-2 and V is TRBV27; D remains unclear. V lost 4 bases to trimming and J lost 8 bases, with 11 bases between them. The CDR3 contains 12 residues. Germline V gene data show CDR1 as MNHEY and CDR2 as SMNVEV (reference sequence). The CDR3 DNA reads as TGTGCCAGCAGTTCTCCGTCGGAAGGCTACACCTTC. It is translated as CASSSPSEGYTF.

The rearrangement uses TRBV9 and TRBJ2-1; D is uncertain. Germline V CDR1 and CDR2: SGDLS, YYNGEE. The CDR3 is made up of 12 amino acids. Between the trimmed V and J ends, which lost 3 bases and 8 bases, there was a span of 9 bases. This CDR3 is CASSAAQHEQFF. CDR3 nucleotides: TGTGCCAGCAGCGCGGCCCAGCATGAGCAGTTCTTC.

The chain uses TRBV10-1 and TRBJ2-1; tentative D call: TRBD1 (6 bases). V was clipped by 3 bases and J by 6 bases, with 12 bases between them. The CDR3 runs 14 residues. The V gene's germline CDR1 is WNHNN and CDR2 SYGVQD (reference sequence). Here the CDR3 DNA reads TGCGCCAGCAGTGATGGACAGTTCAGCAATGAGCAGTTCTTC. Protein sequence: CASSDGQFSNEQFF.

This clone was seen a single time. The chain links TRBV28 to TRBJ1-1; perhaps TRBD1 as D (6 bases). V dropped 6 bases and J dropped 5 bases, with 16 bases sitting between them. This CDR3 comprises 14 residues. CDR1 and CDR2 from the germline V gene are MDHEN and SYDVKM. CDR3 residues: CASSLKGGGTEAFF. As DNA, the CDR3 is TGTGCCAGCAGCCTGAAGGGGGGAGGAACTGAAGCTTTCTTT.

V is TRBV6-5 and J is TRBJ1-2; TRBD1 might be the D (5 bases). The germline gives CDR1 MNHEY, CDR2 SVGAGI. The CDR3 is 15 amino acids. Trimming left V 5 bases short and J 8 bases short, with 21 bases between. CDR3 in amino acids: CASSLGTAHSWGYTF. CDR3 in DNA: TGTGCCAGCAGTCTCGGGACTGCTCACTCCTGGGGCTACACCTTC.

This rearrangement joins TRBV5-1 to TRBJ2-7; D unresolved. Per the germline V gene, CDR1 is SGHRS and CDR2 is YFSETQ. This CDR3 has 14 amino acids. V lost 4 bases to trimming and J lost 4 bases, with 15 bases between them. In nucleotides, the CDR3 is TGCGCCAGCAGCCGTCCGGACGGACCATACGAGCAGTACTTC. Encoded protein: CASSRPDGPYEQYF.

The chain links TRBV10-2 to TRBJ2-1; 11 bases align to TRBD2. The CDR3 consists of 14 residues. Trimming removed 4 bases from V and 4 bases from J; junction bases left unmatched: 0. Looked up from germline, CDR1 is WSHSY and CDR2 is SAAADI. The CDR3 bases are TGCGCCAGCAGTGGGACTAGCGGGTACAATGAGCAGTTCTTC. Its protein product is CASSGTSGYNEQFF.